The TCR beta chain under discussion was sequenced for a study of identical twins. The CDR3 sequence is 14 residues long. The junction had 7 bases not matched to a gene; V was cut back by 5 bases and J by 5 bases. Germline lookup yields CDR1 SEHNR and CDR2 FQNEAQ (reference sequence). This clonotype was seen a single time. What it binds is unknown. Study observations and caveats: Twins shared out-of-frame alpha sequences with excess low generation probability. Insertions ran lower in abundant cord blood beta clonotypes, though not in memory repertoires.

Carrying unique molecular identifiers, the cDNA also gained a universal primer site through template switching. TCRdb analysed the 5' RACE reads with MiXCR anew, one entry per CDR3 protein. The sample consists of about 790,000 distinct CDR3 sequences, roughly 18% of them appearing once. These same data were also listed under a study on T cells expressing NK-cell markers.

The source material was PBMCs. The chain is built from TRBV7-9 and TRBJ1-1, with 8 bases identical to TRBD1. This clonotype originated in a woman between 18 and 29 years old in good health. The chain's CDR3 is CASSPQGAQTEAFF. The CDR3 DNA sequence: TGTGCCAGCAGCCCCCAGGGGGCGCAGACTGAAGCTTTCTTT.